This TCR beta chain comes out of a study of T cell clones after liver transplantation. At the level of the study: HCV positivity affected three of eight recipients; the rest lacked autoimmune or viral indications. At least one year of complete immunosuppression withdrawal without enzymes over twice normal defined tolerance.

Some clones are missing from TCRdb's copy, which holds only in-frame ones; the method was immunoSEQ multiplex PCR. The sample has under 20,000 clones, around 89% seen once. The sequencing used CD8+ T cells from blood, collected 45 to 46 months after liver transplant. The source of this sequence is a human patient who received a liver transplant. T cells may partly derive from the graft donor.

Here the CDR3 DNA reads TGTGCCAGCAGTCCGTTAGCGGGAGGGGCCAACGTCCTGACTTTC. As protein: CASSPLAGGANVLTF. The chain couples TRBV27 to TRBJ2-6; TRBD2 matches 8 bases. V was pared by 5 bases and J by 4 bases, with 4 bases of the junction left unmatched. CDR3 length: 15 amino acids. CDR1 MNHEY and CDR2 SMNVEV come from the germline V gene (reference sequence).